A single sample is the source of the 15 T cell receptor beta chains below, sequenced in a study of cytomegalovirus exposure and HLA in healthy donors. The protocol was immunoSEQ multiplex PCR, while the TCRdb copy is restricted to in-frame clones and leaves out a portion. Among some 340,000 clones listed, about 90% were seen once. What was sequenced was PBMCs. These receptors were collected from a woman aged 30 to 39 in good health and CMV-seropositive.

The V call is TRBV10-3, the J call TRBJ1-4; D is possibly TRBD1 (5 bases). The CDR3 sequence is 15 residues long. V lost 2 bases, J lost 0 bases, and 7 bases lay in between. The germline V gene has CDR1 ENHRY and CDR2 SYGVKD. CDR3 amino acids: CAISEGTSTNEKLFF. CDR3 DNA: TGTGCCATCAGTGAGGGGACTTCAACTAATGAAAAACTGTTTTTT.

V usage is TRBV7-9 and J usage is TRBJ1-6; a possible D gene is TRBD1 (6 bases). Trimming left V 1 base short and J 12 bases short, with 10 bases between. The CDR3 extends over 13 amino acids. Germline V lookup: CDR1 SEHNR, CDR2 FQNEAQ (reference sequence). CDR3 in amino acids: CASSLDGGGPLHF. The DNA for the CDR3 is TGTGCCAGCAGCTTAGATGGGGGCGGACCCCTCCACTTT.

The chain has TRBV29-1 and TRBJ2-1, with D perhaps matching TRBD1 or TRBD2 (5 bases each). CDR3 length: 13 residues. V dropped 5 bases and J dropped 2 bases, with 10 bases sitting between them. Germline V gene lookup returns CDR1 SQVTM and CDR2 ANQGSEA. The CDR3 bases are TGCAGCGTTAACGGGGCCCCCTACAATGAGCAGTTCTTC. This gives the protein CSVNGAPYNEQFF.

The chain is built from TRBV6-6 and TRBJ1-5; TRBD1 matches 9 bases. CDR3 size: 15 residues. Germline lookup yields CDR1 MNHNY and CDR2 SVGAGI (reference sequence). Trimming took 7 bases from V and 6 from J; bases not matched to a gene: 10. The CDR3 nucleotides are TGTGCCAGCAAAAATGGGGGACAGGGTGTTCAGCCCCAGCATTTT. Protein product: CASKNGGQGVQPQHF.

The V and J genes are TRBV28 and TRBJ2-7, with TRBD2 identical over 9 bases. The V segment lost 8 bases and the J segment 5 bases; nucleotides outside the gene matches: 13. CDR3 length: 15 residues. The germline V gene has CDR1 MDHEN and CDR2 SYDVKM. The CDR3 region is CASRPTLAGYDEQYF. The DNA of the CDR3 is TGTGCCAGCCGTCCCACTCTAGCGGGATACGACGAGCAGTACTTC.

Comments on this clone: Additional DNA sequences in this sample encode the identical CDR3. The rearrangement links TRBV18 to TRBJ2-5; D not certain. Trimming cost V 2 bases and J 4 bases, with 8 bases left between them. This CDR3 contains 13 residues. Germline V gene lookup returns CDR1 KGHSH and CDR2 LQKENI. CDR3 nucleotide sequence: TGTGCCAGCTCACCAGGCCTTCGAGAGACCCAGTACTTC. This sequence encodes CASSPGLRETQYF.

The rearrangement uses TRBV27 and TRBJ2-7; D possibly corresponds to TRBD2 (5 bases). V lost 0 bases and J 0 bases, leaving 12 bases between the germline ends. Germline V gene sequence: CDR1 MNHEY, CDR2 SMNVEV (reference sequence). This CDR3 region has 16 residues. CDR3 nucleotides: TGTGCCAGCAGTTTATCCTGGCGGGCATTCTCCTACGAGCAGTACTTC. It yields the protein CASSLSWRAFSYEQYF.

This clone was recorded only once. The V gene is TRBV14, the J gene TRBJ2-1; 7 nucleotides line up with TRBD1. The CDR3 loop spans 16 amino acids. J lost 7 bases, V lost 0 bases, and 9 bases had no gene match. Germline CDR1 SGHDN, CDR2 FVKESK. The CDR3 sequence: CASSQDDRTGWNEQFF. For the CDR3, the DNA is TGTGCCAGCAGCCAAGATGATCGGACAGGTTGGAATGAGCAGTTCTTC.

J is TRBJ2-1 and V is TRBV11-1, with D uncertain. The CDR3 runs 14 residues. CDR1 is SGHAT, CDR2 FQDESV, per germline (reference sequence). V was cut by 4 bases and J by 4 bases, with 11 bases left in between. The DNA for the CDR3 is TGTGCCAGCAGCTCAGAGTCGGATTACAATGAGCAGTTCTTC. Translated, it gives CASSSESDYNEQFF.

The J gene is TRBJ1-5, the V gene TRBV6-5; 8 bases align to TRBD1. Germline V CDR1 and CDR2: MNHEY, SVGAGI. The J segment lost 6 bases and the V segment lost 6 bases, leaving 7 bases of the junction unmatched. This CDR3 is built from 14 residues. Here the CDR3 DNA reads TGTGCCAGCAGCCAGACAGGGGCTACTCAGCCCCAGCATTTT. Translation gives CASSQTGATQPQHF.

This chain uses TRBV9 with TRBJ1-1; the D gene is possibly TRBD1 (6 bases). Germline-derived CDR1 and CDR2 are SGDLS and YYNGEE. This CDR3 region has 13 residues. Trimming cost V 5 bases and J 1 base, with 9 bases left between them. The CDR3 DNA reads as TGTGCCAGCAGAGAGGGGGAGAACACTGAAGCTTTCTTT. This codes for CASREGENTEAFF.

This chain joins TRBV2 and TRBJ1-4, with 8 bases matching TRBD1. V lost 11 bases, J lost 8 bases, and 10 bases stayed unmatched. Germline CDR1 and CDR2: SNHLY and FYNNEI. This CDR3 has 13 amino acids. The CDR3 DNA follows: TGTGCCGGACGACAGGGGCGAAACGAAAAACTGTTTTTT. Its translation: CAGRQGRNEKLFF.

The chain uses TRBV2 and TRBJ2-1; 12 bases are a match to TRBD1. V gave up 6 bases and J gave up 5 bases; unmatched junction bases: 5. The CDR3 totals 15 residues. CDR1 and CDR2 (germline): SNHLY, FYNNEI. CDR3 amino acids: CASRAGQGANNEQFF. The CDR3, as DNA: TGTGCCAGCAGGGCGGGACAGGGGGCCAACAATGAGCAGTTCTTC. Full variable domain (missing parts from reference TRBV2 and TRBJ2-1): EPEVTQTPSHQVTQMGQEVILRCVPISNHLYFYWYRQILGQKVEFLVSFYNNEISEKSEIFDDQFSVERPDGSNFTLKIRSTKLEDSAMYFCASRAGQGANNEQFFGPGTRLTVL.

V is TRBV28 and J is TRBJ2-7, with TRBD2 as a possible D gene (5 bases). The CDR3 runs 14 residues. Trimming took off 5 bases at V and 2 bases at J, with 13 bases between the two ends. Germline CDR1 and CDR2: MDHEN and SYDVKM. CDR3 DNA: TGTGCCAGCAGTCAATCGGGGATGACCTACGAGCAGTACTTC. Its translation is CASSQSGMTYEQYF. Drawing the rest from reference TRBV28 and TRBJ2-7, the complete variable domain is DVKVTQSSRYLVKRTGEKVFLECVQDMDHENMFWYRQDPGLGLRLIYFSYDVKMKEKGDIPEGYSVSREKKERFSLILESASTNQTSMYLCASSQSGMTYEQYFGPGTRLTVT.

V is TRBV7-9 and J is TRBJ2-7, with D perhaps matching TRBD2 (5 bases). The CDR3 runs to 14 residues. Per germline, CDR1 SEHNR and CDR2 FQNEAQ (reference sequence). Between the trimmed V and J ends, which lost 3 bases and 4 bases, there was a span of 13 bases. For the CDR3, the DNA is TGTGCCAGCAGCTTGAAGAGGGAACAGTACGAGCAGTACTTC. Its translation: CASSLKREQYEQYF.